This note documents a single T cell receptor (beta chain) sequence. This CDR3 spans 15 amino acids. After removal of 5 bases from V and 4 bases from J, the junction contained 5 bases not matched to a gene. Germline CDR1 SGHVS, CDR2 FQNEAQ. The data were obtained in a study of T cell changes during pregnancy in multiple sclerosis. TCRdb keeps only in-frame clones here, not all; method: immunoSEQ multiplex PCR. The sample has 70,000 to 75,000 clones, around nine tenths seen once; the top ten hold over 2%. This rearrangement joins TRBV7-8 to TRBJ1-6, with TRBD1 matching over 7 bases. The sequencing here drew on peripheral blood, taken in the second trimester of pregnancy. The receptor comes from a female donor in good health, enrolled as a control in a pregnancy study. The CDR3 nucleotides read TGTGCCAGCAGCCCGCGGGACAGTTATAATTCACCCCTCCACTTT. As protein: CASSPRDSYNSPLHF.